This paragraph reports one T cell receptor beta chain. In its sample, this clonotype was seen many times. The antigen this receptor binds is unknown. One base away there is no much larger clone; base qualities are not given. This entry is derived from a study of T cells in Graves' hyperthyroidism and ophthalmopathy (dated by TCRdb to between 2018 and 2021). At the level of the whole study: Peripheral blood samples were taken at the time of initial diagnosis, prior to any treatment. A discovery cohort of approximately 97 patients, roughly 43 with Graves' ophthalmopathy and about 58 with stable Graves' hyperthyroidism, was used to find distinguishing TCR V-J signatures. Whether ophthalmopathy could be predicted prospectively was tested in an independent validation cohort made up of under 20 hyperthyroidism patients plus 17 patients who later progressed to ophthalmopathy. The approximately 98 discovery patients were randomly divided into training and test sets at a 7:3 ratio. Thyroid tissue and blood T-cell repertoires from more than 5 Graves' hyperthyroidism patients were also compared in the study. Following sampling, methimazole starting at 30 mg daily was given to hyperthyroidism patients, and high-dose intravenous methylprednisolone was given to ophthalmopathy patients. The paper describes TCR Vbeta CDR3 sequencing of 140 or so peripheral blood samples, made up of about 40 ophthalmopathy patients, 70 to 75 hyperthyroidism patients and some 17 progressor patients. Overall results and qualifications from the work: No statistical method was used to set the sample size in advance, and investigators knew the group allocation. A 13 V-J signature model separated ophthalmopathy from stable hyperthyroidism, with about 90% sensitivity and 81.08% specificity in cross-validation and 80%/75% in testing. Most expanded thyroid clonotypes (frequency above 0.001) were also detected in blood, suggesting blood repertoires may reflect thyroid immune responses. In validation, the model predicted progression to ophthalmopathy a median of about 6.5 months before onset, with around 70% sensitivity and nearly 75% specificity.

Amplification of TCR beta CDR3 regions was carried out from RNA transcripts. A first-round RT-PCR of the TCR CDR3 used the HTBI primer set with the Qiagen OneStep RT-PCR kit. Libraries were constructed in a second round of multiplex PCR, after which size selection and purification were performed. Paired-end sequencing of the libraries was performed with 100 bp reads on an Illumina HiSeq2000. Per the source publication's procedure: SOAPnuke was used to process the raw data, with reads discarded if the reads contained adapters or uncalled bases, had a mean Phred below 15, or lacked an exact constant-primer or identifier match. COPE v1.2.5 was used to merge high-quality paired reads, and clonotypes were defined as unique nucleotide sequences. MiTCR v1.1 was used to align the clonotypes against IMGT TRBV, TRBD and TRBJ reference segments. Analysis was restricted to V-J combinations with a frequency above 0.0001, which covered roughly 99% of repertoires. The TCS score was defined as F50 (clonal expansion) divided by E x V (chaos), with BLOSUM62-based TCRdist calculated between CDR3 peptides within each V-J. Welch's t-statistics and random forest reduced roughly 500 V-J features to 13, which were used in a naive Bayes classifier (R e1071). Through fastp at Q25 and MiXCR, TCRdb rebuilt clones from the public reads, retaining in-frame beta chains. For every CDR3 protein sequence, its rows merge into one entry that carries the most common genes and DNA. The V and J calls and clone size are TCRdb's, not the authors'. Present in this sample are roughly 290,000 distinct CDR3 sequences, roughly an eighth of which were seen just once. The top ten clones comprise approximately 7.9% of the sample.

Taken from the germline V gene (reference sequence), the CDR1 and CDR2 loops are PRHDT and FYEKMQ. Its CDR3 holds 17 amino acids, cysteine through phenylalanine. Here the CDR3 DNA is all that survives: 51 bases in frame from base 1. V loses 3 bases of germline sequence and J loses 4 bases, and the interval between the two ends is 20 bases. Graves' hyperthyroidism was defined as stable when no progression to ophthalmopathy occurred over 18 months of follow-up. Hyperthyroidism patients were newly diagnosed, with disease duration under 2 months, and aged 18 to 65 years. Exclusion was applied to patients with uncontrolled infections, other autoimmune diseases, pregnancy or lactation. Clinical symptoms, serum thyroxine and TRAb, thyroid ultrasound, and orbital computed tomography formed the basis for the diagnoses. PBMCs were separated from 10 ml of fresh peripheral blood using Ficoll-Paque density gradient centrifugation. Trizol reagent was used to extract total RNA, and RNA quality was then checked on an Agilent 2100 Bioanalyzer.

Sequences were obtained from blood. The TCR comes from a middle-aged woman with Graves' hyperthyroidism. The rearranged segments are TRBV13 and TRBJ2-3, with a tentative D gene TRBD2 over 6 matching bases. The encoded CDR3 is CASSFGASGSGADTQYF. Read as DNA, the sequence is TGTGCCAGCAGCTTTGGCGCCAGCGGGTCCGGGGCAGATACGCAGTATTTT.